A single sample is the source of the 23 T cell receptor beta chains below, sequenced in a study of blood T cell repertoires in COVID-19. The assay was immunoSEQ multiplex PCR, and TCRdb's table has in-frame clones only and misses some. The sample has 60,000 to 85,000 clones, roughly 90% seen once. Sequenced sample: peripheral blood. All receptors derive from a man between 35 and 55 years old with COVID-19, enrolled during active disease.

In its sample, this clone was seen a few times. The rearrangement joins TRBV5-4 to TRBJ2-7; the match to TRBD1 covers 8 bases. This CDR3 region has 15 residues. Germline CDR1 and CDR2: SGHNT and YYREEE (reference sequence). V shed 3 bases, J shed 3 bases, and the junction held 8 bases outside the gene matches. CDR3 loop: CASSSGGQEFYEQYF. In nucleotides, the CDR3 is TGTGCCAGCAGCTCCGGGGGACAGGAGTTCTACGAGCAGTACTTC.

CDR3 DNA: TGTGCCAGTACTCTGGGACAGGGCTATTCATATACGCAGTATTTT. Translating it yields CASTLGQGYSYTQYF. The chain uses TRBV19 and TRBJ2-3; 9 bases agree with TRBD1. CDR1 is LNHDA and CDR2 is SQIVND in the germline V gene (reference sequence). V lost 7 bases to trimming and J lost 7 bases; unmatched junction nucleotides: 12. This CDR3 is 15 amino acids long.

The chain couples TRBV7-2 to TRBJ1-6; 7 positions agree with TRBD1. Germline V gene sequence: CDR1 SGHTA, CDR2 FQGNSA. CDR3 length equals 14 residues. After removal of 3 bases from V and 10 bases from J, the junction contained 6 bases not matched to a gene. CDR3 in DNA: TGTGCCAGCAGCTTGAGACAGGGTGGCTCACCCCTCCACTTT. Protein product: CASSLRQGGSPLHF.

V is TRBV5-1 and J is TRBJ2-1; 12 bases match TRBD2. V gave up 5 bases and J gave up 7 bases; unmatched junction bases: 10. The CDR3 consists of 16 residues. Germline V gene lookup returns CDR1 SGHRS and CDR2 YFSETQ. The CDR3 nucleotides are TGCGCCAGCAGTCAGTCGACTAGCGGGGGATCGAATGAGCAGTTCTTC. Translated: CASSQSTSGGSNEQFF.

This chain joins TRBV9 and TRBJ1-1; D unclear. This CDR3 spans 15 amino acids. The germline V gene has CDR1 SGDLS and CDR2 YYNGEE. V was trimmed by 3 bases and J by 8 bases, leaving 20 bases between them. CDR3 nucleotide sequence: TGTGCCAGCAGCGAGCCGGCGAGCCCGGGGAGGGAAGCTTTCTTT. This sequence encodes CASSEPASPGREAFF.

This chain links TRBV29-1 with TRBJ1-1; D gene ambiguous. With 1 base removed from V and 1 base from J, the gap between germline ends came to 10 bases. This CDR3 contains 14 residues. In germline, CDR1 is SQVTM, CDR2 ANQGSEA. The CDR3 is CSVEGGRENTEAFF. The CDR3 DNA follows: TGCAGCGTTGAAGGAGGGAGGGAGAACACTGAAGCTTTCTTT.

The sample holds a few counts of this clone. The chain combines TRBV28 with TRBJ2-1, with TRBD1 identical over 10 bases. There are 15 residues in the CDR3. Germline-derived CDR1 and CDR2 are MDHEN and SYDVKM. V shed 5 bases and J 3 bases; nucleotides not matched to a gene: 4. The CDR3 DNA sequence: TGTGCCAGCAGTCTCCGGGACAGGGGCTACAATGAGCAGTTCTTC. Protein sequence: CASSLRDRGYNEQFF.

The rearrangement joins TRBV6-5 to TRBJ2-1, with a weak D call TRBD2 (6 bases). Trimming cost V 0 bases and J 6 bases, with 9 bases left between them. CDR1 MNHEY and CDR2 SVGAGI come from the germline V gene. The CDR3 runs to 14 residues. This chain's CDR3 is CASSYSRTINEQFF. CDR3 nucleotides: TGTGCCAGCAGTTACTCGAGGACTATCAATGAGCAGTTCTTC.

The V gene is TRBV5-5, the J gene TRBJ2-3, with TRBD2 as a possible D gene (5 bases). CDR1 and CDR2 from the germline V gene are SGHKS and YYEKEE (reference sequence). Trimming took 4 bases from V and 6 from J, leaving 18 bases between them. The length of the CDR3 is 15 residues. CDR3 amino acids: CASSLMVGESDTQYF. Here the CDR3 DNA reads TGTGCCAGCAGCCTCATGGTCGGGGAATCGGATACGCAGTATTTT.

The DNA for the CDR3 is TGCGCCAGCAGTGAGTCTGGGGGGGGTAAAGAGACCCAGTACTTC. Translation gives CASSESGGGKETQYF. J is TRBJ2-5 and V is TRBV10-2, with 7 bases that match TRBD2. V lost 0 bases to trimming and J lost 3 bases; unmatched junction nucleotides: 4. Germline-derived CDR1 and CDR2 are WSHSY and SAAADI. The CDR3 length is 15 residues.

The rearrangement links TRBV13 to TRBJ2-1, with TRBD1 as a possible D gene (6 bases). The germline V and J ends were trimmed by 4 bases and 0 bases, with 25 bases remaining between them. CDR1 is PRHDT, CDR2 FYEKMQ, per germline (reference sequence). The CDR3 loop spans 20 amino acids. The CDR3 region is CASSYFGRQGLLSSYNEQFF. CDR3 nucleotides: TGTGCCAGCAGCTACTTTGGACGGCAGGGGCTATTGAGCTCCTACAATGAGCAGTTCTTC.

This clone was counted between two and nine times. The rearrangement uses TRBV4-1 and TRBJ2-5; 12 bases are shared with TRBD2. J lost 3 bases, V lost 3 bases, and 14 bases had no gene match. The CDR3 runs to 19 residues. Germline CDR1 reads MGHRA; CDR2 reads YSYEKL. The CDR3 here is CASSHPGLAGGPGKETQYF. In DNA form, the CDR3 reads TGCGCCAGCAGCCACCCAGGGCTAGCGGGGGGGCCGGGGAAAGAGACCCAGTACTTC.

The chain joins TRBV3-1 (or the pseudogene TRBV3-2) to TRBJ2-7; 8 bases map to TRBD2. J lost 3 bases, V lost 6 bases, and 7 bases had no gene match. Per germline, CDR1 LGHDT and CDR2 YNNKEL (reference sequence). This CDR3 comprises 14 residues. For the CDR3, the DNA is TGTGCCAGCAGTCCAAACGGGGGGGACTACGAGCAGTACTTC. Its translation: CASSPNGGDYEQYF.

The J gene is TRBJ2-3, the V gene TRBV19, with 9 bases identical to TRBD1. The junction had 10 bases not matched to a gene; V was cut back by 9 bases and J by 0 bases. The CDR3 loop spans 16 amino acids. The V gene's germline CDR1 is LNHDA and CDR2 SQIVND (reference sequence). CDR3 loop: CASQDRGYTSTDTQYF. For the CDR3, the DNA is TGTGCCAGCCAGGACAGGGGATATACTAGCACAGATACGCAGTATTTT.

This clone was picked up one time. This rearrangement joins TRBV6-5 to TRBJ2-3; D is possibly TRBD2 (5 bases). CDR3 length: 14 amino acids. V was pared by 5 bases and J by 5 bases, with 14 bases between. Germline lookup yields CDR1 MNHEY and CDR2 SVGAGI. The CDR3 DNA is TGTGCCAGCAGTAGCACTAGTGATCGAGATACGCAGTATTTT. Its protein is CASSSTSDRDTQYF.

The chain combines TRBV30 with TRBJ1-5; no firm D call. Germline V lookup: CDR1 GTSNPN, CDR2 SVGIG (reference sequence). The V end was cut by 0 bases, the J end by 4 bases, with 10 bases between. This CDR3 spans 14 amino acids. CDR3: CAWSVGGGNQPQHF. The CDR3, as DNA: TGTGCCTGGAGTGTAGGCGGTGGTAATCAGCCCCAGCATTTT.

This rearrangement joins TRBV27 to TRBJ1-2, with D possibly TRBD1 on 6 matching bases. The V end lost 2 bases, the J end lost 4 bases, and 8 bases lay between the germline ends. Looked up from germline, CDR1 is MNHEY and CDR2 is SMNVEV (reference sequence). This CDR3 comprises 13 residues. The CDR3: CASSLVQGYGYTF. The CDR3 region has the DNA TGTGCCAGCAGTTTAGTACAGGGCTATGGCTACACCTTC.

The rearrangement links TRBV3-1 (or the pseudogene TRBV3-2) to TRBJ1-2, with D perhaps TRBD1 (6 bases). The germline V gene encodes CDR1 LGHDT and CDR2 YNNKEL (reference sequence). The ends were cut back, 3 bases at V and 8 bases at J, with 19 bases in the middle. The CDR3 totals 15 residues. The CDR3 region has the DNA TGTGCCAGCAGCCAGTCCGGCCAGGGGCGCCGCGGCTACACCTTC. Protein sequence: CASSQSGQGRRGYTF.

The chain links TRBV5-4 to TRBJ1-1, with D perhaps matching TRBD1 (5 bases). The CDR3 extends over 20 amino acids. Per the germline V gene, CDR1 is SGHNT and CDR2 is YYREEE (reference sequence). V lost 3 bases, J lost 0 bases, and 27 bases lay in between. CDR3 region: CASSSIGAASGGDVNTEAFF. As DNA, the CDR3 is TGTGCCAGCAGCTCCATCGGGGCAGCCTCTGGGGGGGATGTGAACACTGAAGCTTTCTTT. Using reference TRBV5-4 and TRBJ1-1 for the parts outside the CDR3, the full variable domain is ETGVTQSPTHLIKTRGQQVTLRCSSQSGHNTVSWYQQALGQGPQFIFQYYREEENGRGNFPPRFSGLQFPNYSSELNVNALELDDSALYLCASSSIGAASGGDVNTEAFFGQGTRLTVV.

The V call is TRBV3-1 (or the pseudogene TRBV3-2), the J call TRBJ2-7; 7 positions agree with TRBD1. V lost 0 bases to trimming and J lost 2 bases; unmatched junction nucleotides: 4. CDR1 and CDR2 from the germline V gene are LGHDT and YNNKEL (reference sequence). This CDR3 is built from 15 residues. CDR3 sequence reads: CASSQDPGGTYEQYF. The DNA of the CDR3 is TGTGCCAGCAGCCAAGATCCAGGGGGTACCTACGAGCAGTACTTC.

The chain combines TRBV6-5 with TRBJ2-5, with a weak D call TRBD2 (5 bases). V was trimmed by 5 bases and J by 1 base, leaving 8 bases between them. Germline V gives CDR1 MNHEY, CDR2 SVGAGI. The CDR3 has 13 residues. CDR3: CASSKDSQETQYF. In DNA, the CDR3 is TGTGCCAGCAGTAAGGACTCCCAAGAGACCCAGTACTTC.

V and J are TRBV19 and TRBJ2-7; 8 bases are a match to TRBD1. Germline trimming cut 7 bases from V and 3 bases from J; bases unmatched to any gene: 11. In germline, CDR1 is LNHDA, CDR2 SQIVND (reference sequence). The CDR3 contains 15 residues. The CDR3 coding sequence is TGTGCCAGTACCCCTGGACAGGGCTTAGGCTACGAGCAGTACTTC. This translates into CASTPGQGLGYEQYF.

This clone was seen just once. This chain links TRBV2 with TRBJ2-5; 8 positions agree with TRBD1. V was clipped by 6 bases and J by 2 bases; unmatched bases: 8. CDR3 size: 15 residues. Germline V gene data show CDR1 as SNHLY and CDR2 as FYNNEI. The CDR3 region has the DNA TGTGCCAGCAGCCGACAGGGGTCCGTACAAGAGACCCAGTACTTC. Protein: CASSRQGSVQETQYF.